This passage covers 32 T cell receptor beta chains from one sample sequenced in a study of T cells expressing NK-cell markers (dated by TCRdb to 2018 to 2020). The receptor library was made with 5' RACE. These reads were obtained on an Illumina HiSeq 2000. TCRdb reprocessed the reads into one record per CDR3 protein sequence, lacking DNA. The sample has about 440,000 distinct CDR3 sequences on record. Together, the top ten hold 7.3% of the sample. The sequencing sample was made of blood T cells: a sorted CD56 or NKG2C T cell subset, CD4+ or CD8+ T cells, or bulk PBMC T cells (not recorded which). The receptors were sampled from a woman aged 18 to 75 in good health.

V and J are TRBV29-1 and TRBJ2-2; TCRdb's D gene call, TRBD2, goes unchecked for lack of DNA. This CDR3 comprises 15 residues. Germline values: CDR1 SQVTM, CDR2 ANQGSEA. Here the CDR3 reads CSTRGGSGGTGELFF.

This sequence joins TRBV5-1 and TRBJ1-2; absent DNA, TCRdb's TRBD1 call cannot be checked. This CDR3 contains 14 residues. Germline V gives CDR1 SGHRS, CDR2 YFSETQ. The chain's CDR3 is CASSLGDSSYGYTF.

V usage is TRBV18 and J usage is TRBJ1-1. Per the germline V gene, CDR1 is KGHSH and CDR2 is LQKENI. This CDR3 spans 13 amino acids. The CDR3 loop reads CASSGYTDTEAFF.

The chain combines TRBV5-1 with TRBJ2-5; TCRdb selects TRBD1, and the lack of DNA leaves this call unchecked. The CDR3 sequence is 14 residues long. CDR1 and CDR2 from the germline V gene are SGHRS and YFSETQ. This CDR3 reads CASSLESGRETQYF.

This chain joins TRBV7-3 and TRBJ1-1. This CDR3 region has 13 residues. The V gene's germline CDR1 is SGHTA and CDR2 FQGTGA. CDR3 protein: CASSTRAGTEAFF.

This chain links TRBV20-1 with TRBJ2-3; as DNA is missing, the TRBD2 call by TCRdb cannot be tested. This CDR3 is built from 17 residues. CDR1 is DFQATT, CDR2 SNEGSKA, per germline (reference sequence). This CDR3 reads CSASTSGGDINSDTQYF.

This chain connects TRBV19 to TRBJ2-7; TCRdb calls TRBD2, which cannot be checked without DNA. The CDR3 covers 14 residues. From germline, CDR1 is LNHDA and CDR2 SQIVND (reference sequence). CDR3 region: CASKQRVSSYEQYF.

The V call is TRBV28, the J call TRBJ1-2; TCRdb's D call of TRBD1 is untestable without DNA. This CDR3 contains 14 residues. CDR1 is MDHEN, CDR2 SYDVKM, per germline. CDR3 region: CASSFKGVDYGYTF.

The V gene is TRBV7-2, the J gene TRBJ2-7; TCRdb lists TRBD1, though no DNA is available to test this call. CDR3 length: 15 residues. Germline CDR1 is SGHTA and CDR2 is FQGNSA. The CDR3 sequence: CASSLPSSGTSEQYF.

V usage is TRBV20-1 and J usage is TRBJ2-1; TCRdb indicates TRBD1, and absent DNA this call remains unverified. Germline CDR1 reads DFQATT; CDR2 reads SNEGSKA (reference sequence). This CDR3 comprises 13 residues. CDR3 region: CSALGQAYNVQFF.

This chain joins TRBV7-9 and TRBJ1-1; the TCRdb call, TRBD1, lacks DNA for checking. Germline V CDR1 and CDR2: SEHNR, FQNEAQ (reference sequence). CDR3 length: 15 residues. CDR3 sequence reads: CASSSGGGMNTEAFF.

This sequence joins TRBV5-1 and TRBJ2-1; TCRdb's D gene call, TRBD2, goes unchecked for lack of DNA. The CDR3 has 16 residues. Germline values: CDR1 SGHRS, CDR2 YFSETQ. The CDR3 loop reads CASSFNPGLAGNEQFF.

CDR3: CASSLGTGPRGEKLFF. This sequence joins TRBV7-9 and TRBJ1-4; TCRdb calls TRBD1, which cannot be checked without DNA. The germline gives CDR1 SEHNR, CDR2 FQNEAQ (reference sequence). This CDR3 spans 16 amino acids.

The chain carries TRBV12-3 or TRBV12-4 and TRBJ2-2; the TCRdb D gene call, TRBD2, has no DNA to confirm it. The CDR3 runs to 17 residues. CDR3 sequence reads: CASSTPAVGVGTGELFF.

The chain links TRBV5-1 to TRBJ2-3; TCRdb calls TRBD2, which cannot be checked without DNA. The germline gives CDR1 SGHRS, CDR2 YFSETQ. The CDR3 sequence is 14 residues long. This chain's CDR3 is CASHSRGRTDTQYF. Based on the CDR3 plus reference TRBV5-1 and TRBJ2-3, the full variable domain is KAGVTQTPRYLIKTRGQQVTLSCSPISGHRSVSWYQQTPGQGLQFLFEYFSETQRNKGNFPGRFSGRQFSNSRSEMNVSTLELGDSALYLCASHSRGRTDTQYFGPGTRLTVL.

This CDR3 reads CASSYKPGQPTVVHTQYF. V gene TRBV5-1 combines with J gene TRBJ2-3; without DNA, the TCRdb call of TRBD1 cannot be checked. CDR1 and CDR2 (germline): SGHRS, YFSETQ. The CDR3 runs to 18 residues.

The genes are TRBV6-2 or TRBV6-3 and TRBJ1-1. From germline, CDR1 is MNHEY and CDR2 SVGEGT. The CDR3 loop spans 13 amino acids. This CDR3 reads CASSYPTGPEAFF.

The chain is built from TRBV12-3 or TRBV12-4 and TRBJ2-2; the D call of TRBD1 rests on TCRdb alone, since no DNA is present to check it. The CDR3 runs 13 residues. The chain's CDR3 is CASSVDRDGELFF.

The chain couples TRBV4-2 to TRBJ2-7; TCRdb's assignment of TRBD1 cannot be checked, as there is no DNA. Germline CDR1 LGHNA, CDR2 YNFKEQ. The length of the CDR3 is 15 residues. The CDR3 here is CASSQAGAECYEQYF.

V usage is TRBV7-9 and J usage is TRBJ1-4; the D call of TRBD1 rests on TCRdb alone, since no DNA is present to check it. The CDR3 loop spans 15 amino acids. Germline CDR1 and CDR2: SEHNR and FQNEAQ (reference sequence). The CDR3 loop reads CASSLVPTVNEKLFF. Full variable domain (outside the CDR3, taken from reference TRBV7-9 and TRBJ1-4): DTGVSQNPRHKITKRGQNVTFRCDPISEHNRLYWYRQTLGQGPEFLTYFQNEAQLEKSRLLSDRFSAERPKGSFSTLEIQRTEQGDSAMYLCASSLVPTVNEKLFFGSGTQLSVL.

The chain is built from TRBV14 and TRBJ2-7. This CDR3 spans 14 amino acids. Per germline, CDR1 SGHDN and CDR2 FVKESK. This CDR3 is CASSQESVSYEQYF.

The chain has TRBV20-1 and TRBJ2-5; TCRdb outputs TRBD1, but without DNA this stays unchecked. This CDR3 comprises 17 residues. Per the germline V gene, CDR1 is DFQATT and CDR2 is SNEGSKA (reference sequence). The CDR3 sequence is CSARDTRWGLSWETQYF.

The genes are TRBV12-5 and TRBJ1-1; absent DNA, TCRdb's TRBD1 call cannot be checked. The CDR3 contains 15 residues. CDR1 LGHNT and CDR2 FRNRAP come from the germline V gene. The CDR3 sequence is CASGGVTQGAGEAFF.

The rearrangement joins TRBV5-4 to TRBJ2-6; TCRdb lists TRBD2, though no DNA is available to test this call. CDR3 size: 19 residues. Germline CDR1 and CDR2: SGHNT and YYREEE (reference sequence). The CDR3 protein is CASSLDRGSRTSGANVLTF. Full variable domain (missing parts from reference TRBV5-4 and TRBJ2-6): ETGVTQSPTHLIKTRGQQVTLRCSSQSGHNTVSWYQQALGQGPQFIFQYYREEENGRGNFPPRFSGLQFPNYSSELNVNALELDDSALYLCASSLDRGSRTSGANVLTFGAGSRLTVL.

The chain combines TRBV7-6 with TRBJ2-1; TCRdb outputs TRBD1, but without DNA this stays unchecked. This CDR3 spans 14 amino acids. CDR1 SGHVS and CDR2 FNYEAQ come from the germline V gene. The chain's CDR3 is CASSATGPYNEQFF.

V gene TRBV12-3 or TRBV12-4 combines with J gene TRBJ2-3. The CDR3 contains 12 residues. CDR3 region: CASSFAGDTQYF.

The CDR3 loop reads CASRSTGVNEQFF. The chain employs TRBV7-9 and TRBJ2-1; TCRdb returns TRBD1, unconfirmable since there is no DNA. CDR3 length: 13 residues. Looked up from germline, CDR1 is SEHNR and CDR2 is FQNEAQ (reference sequence).

J is TRBJ2-1 and V is TRBV9; the TCRdb D gene call, TRBD2, has no DNA to confirm it. The CDR3 sequence is 16 residues long. The germline CDR1 and CDR2 sequences are SGDLS and YYNGEE. CDR3 in amino acids: CASSRALAGGTDEQFF.

J is TRBJ2-2 and V is TRBV7-2; TCRdb names TRBD1, which stays unverified in the absence of DNA. The CDR3 is 16 amino acids. The V gene's germline CDR1 is SGHTA and CDR2 FQGNSA. This chain's CDR3 is CASSPTTRAGTGELFF.

The chain links TRBV12-3 or TRBV12-4 to TRBJ2-1; the TCRdb D gene call, TRBD1, has no DNA to confirm it. This CDR3 region has 18 residues. This chain's CDR3 is CASSFVAGDTFSYNEQFF.

The chain recombines TRBV28 with TRBJ2-7; TCRdb selects TRBD1, and the lack of DNA leaves this call unchecked. Germline CDR1 reads MDHEN; CDR2 reads SYDVKM. CDR3 length equals 15 residues. The CDR3 region is CASSSSDSLGYEQYF.

V and J are TRBV7-9 and TRBJ2-5. This CDR3 comprises 14 residues. Germline values: CDR1 SEHNR, CDR2 FQNEAQ (reference sequence). CDR3 loop: CASSSGFSQETQYF.